The 8 T cell receptor beta chains reported below all come from one sample, sequenced in a study of T cells in Graves' hyperthyroidism and ophthalmopathy. Template material for amplifying TCR beta CDR3 regions consisted of RNA transcripts. HTBI primers were the set used in a first-round RT-PCR of the TCR CDR3. TCRdb re-called the multiplex PCR reads with MiXCR, one entry per CDR3 protein. The sample consists of more than 450,000 distinct CDR3 sequences, nearly 20% of them appearing once. Sequencing was done on a sample of blood. The origin of the receptors is a man between 40 and 49 years old with Graves' ophthalmopathy.

This clonotype was observed a handful of times. This chain joins TRBV20-1 and TRBJ2-7, with 10 bases that match TRBD2. Per germline, CDR1 DFQATT and CDR2 SNEGSKA (reference sequence). The ends lost 4 bases at V and 1 base at J; junction bases unmatched: 16. This CDR3 spans 18 amino acids. CDR3 DNA sequence: TGCAGTGCTACCGTCCCGGGACTAGCGCACTATTATTCCTACGAGCAGTACTTC. The encoded protein is CSATVPGLAHYYSYEQYF.

This clonotype was counted many times. The chain carries TRBV7-9 and TRBJ2-7; the match to TRBD1 covers 8 bases. The germline CDR1 and CDR2 sequences are SEHNR and FQNEAQ (reference sequence). J gave up 0 bases and V 10 bases, and 5 bases lay outside the gene matches. The CDR3 runs 13 residues. The CDR3 region has the DNA TGTGCCATCCGGGACAGGAGCTCCTACGAGCAGTACTTC. This gives the protein CAIRDRSSYEQYF.

This clonotype has a handful of counts. The rearrangement uses TRBV29-1 and TRBJ2-5, with D possibly called TRBD1 or TRBD2 (5 bases each). The germline gives CDR1 SQVTM, CDR2 ANQGSEA. With 5 bases removed from V and 1 base from J, the gap between germline ends came to 20 bases. This CDR3 region has 16 residues. The CDR3 spells CSVQRGRSAIQETQYF. CDR3 nucleotide sequence: TGCAGCGTTCAGAGGGGCAGGTCGGCGATCCAAGAGACCCAGTACTTC.

This clonotype was seen at least ten times. Here the CDR3 reads CASSLGVAVDGELFF. The CDR3 coding sequence is TGTGCCAGCAGCTTAGGGGTGGCGGTGGACGGGGAGCTGTTTTTT. The rearrangement joins TRBV11-2 to TRBJ2-2; D not resolved. This CDR3 is 15 amino acids long. Germline assignment: CDR1 SGHAT and CDR2 FQNNGV. With 1 base removed from V and 7 bases from J, the gap between germline ends came to 13 bases.

This clonotype was seen more than once but under ten times. The V and J genes are TRBV7-2 and TRBJ2-7, with 13 bases that match TRBD2. J lost 7 bases, V lost 6 bases, and 15 bases had no gene match. Germline-derived CDR1 and CDR2 are SGHTA and FQGNSA. This CDR3 spans 17 amino acids. CDR3 loop: CASRNSSGLAGPGEQYF. In nucleotides, the CDR3 is TGTGCCAGCAGGAATTCTTCGGGACTAGCGGGACCAGGGGAGCAGTACTTC.

The J gene is TRBJ2-7, the V gene TRBV3-1, with 8 positions matching TRBD1. V dropped 3 bases and J dropped 5; count of bases not matched to a gene: 9. The CDR3 consists of 15 residues. Germline V lookup: CDR1 LGHDT, CDR2 YNNKEL (reference sequence). In nucleotides, the CDR3 is TGTGCCAGCAGCCAGATGGACAGGGTTAAAGACGAGCAGTACTTC. It specifies CASSQMDRVKDEQYF.

Ten or more counts support this clonotype. The rearrangement joins TRBV6-2 or TRBV6-3 to TRBJ1-2; the D gene is possibly TRBD1 (5 bases). V was shortened by 4 bases and J by 10 bases, with 16 bases between the two germline ends. This CDR3 region has 13 residues. The V gene's germline CDR1 is MNHEY and CDR2 SVGEGT. CDR3 nucleotide sequence: TGTGCCAGCAGTTTCCTGAGGCAGGGAGACTACACCTTC. Translation gives CASSFLRQGDYTF.

As regards this clonotype: An end of the junction differs from the germline gene, which may be a read error. The chain employs TRBV5-1 and TRBJ2-5; tentatively, D is TRBD2 (6 bases). The germline gives CDR1 SGHRS, CDR2 YFSETQ. CDR3 length: 15 amino acids. The CDR3 sequence: CASSLRDFPQGTQYF. In nucleotides, the CDR3 is TGCGCCAGCAGCTTGCGGGACTTCCCCCAAGGGACCCAGTACTTC.